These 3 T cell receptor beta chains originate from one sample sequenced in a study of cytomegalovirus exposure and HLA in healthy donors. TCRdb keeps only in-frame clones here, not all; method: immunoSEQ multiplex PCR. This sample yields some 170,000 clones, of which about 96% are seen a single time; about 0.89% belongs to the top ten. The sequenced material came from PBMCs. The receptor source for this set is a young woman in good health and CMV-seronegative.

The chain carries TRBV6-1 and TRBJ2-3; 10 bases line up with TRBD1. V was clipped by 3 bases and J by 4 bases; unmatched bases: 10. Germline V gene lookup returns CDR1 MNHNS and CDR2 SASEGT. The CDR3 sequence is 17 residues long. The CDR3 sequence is CASSETTPGQGPDTQYF. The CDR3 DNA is TGTGCCAGCAGTGAGACGACTCCGGGACAGGGGCCAGATACGCAGTATTTT.

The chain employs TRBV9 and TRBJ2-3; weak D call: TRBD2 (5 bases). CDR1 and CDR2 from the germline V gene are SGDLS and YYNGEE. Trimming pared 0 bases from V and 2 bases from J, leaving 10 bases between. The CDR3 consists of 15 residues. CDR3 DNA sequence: TGTGCCAGCAGCGTAGAACCGGGGTTCACAGATACGCAGTATTTT. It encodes CASSVEPGFTDTQYF.

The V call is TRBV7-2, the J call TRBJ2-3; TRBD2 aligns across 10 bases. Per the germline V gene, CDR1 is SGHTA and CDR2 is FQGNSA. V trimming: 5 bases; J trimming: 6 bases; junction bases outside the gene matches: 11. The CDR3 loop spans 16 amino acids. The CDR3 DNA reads TGTGCCAGCAGCACCCAGCGGGGGGGCCCGTTGGATACGCAGTATTTT. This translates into CASSTQRGGPLDTQYF.